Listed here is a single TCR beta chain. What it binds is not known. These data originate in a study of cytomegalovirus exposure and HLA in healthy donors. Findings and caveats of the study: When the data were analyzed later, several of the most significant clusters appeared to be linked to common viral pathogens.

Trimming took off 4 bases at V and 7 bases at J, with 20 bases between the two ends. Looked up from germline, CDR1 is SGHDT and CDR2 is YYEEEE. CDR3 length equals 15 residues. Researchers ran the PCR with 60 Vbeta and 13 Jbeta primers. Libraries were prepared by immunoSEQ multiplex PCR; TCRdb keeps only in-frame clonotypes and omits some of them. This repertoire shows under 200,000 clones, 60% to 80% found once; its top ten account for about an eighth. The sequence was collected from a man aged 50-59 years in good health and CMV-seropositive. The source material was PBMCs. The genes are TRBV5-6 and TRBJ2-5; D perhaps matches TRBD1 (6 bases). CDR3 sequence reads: CASSLRDKAFLTQYF. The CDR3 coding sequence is TGTGCCAGCAGCCTACGGGACAAGGCTTTCTTGACCCAGTACTTC.